These 4 T cell receptor beta chains were sequenced from one sample in a study of cytomegalovirus exposure and HLA in healthy donors. Primers for the PCR totalled 60 Vbeta and 13 Jbeta. Sequenced by immunoSEQ multiplex PCR; TCRdb stores in-frame clones only, minus some. Among about 160,000 clones, about 79% were seen once, and the ten largest hold roughly 6.7%. Sequencing was done on a sample of PBMCs. The receptors derive from a man in his forties or fifties in good health and CMV-seropositive.

The chain recombines TRBV6-5 with TRBJ1-1; D remains unclear. Germline V gene sequence: CDR1 MNHEY, CDR2 SVGAGI. The CDR3 runs to 15 residues. The V end was cut by 4 bases, the J end by 6 bases, with 18 bases between. The CDR3 DNA is TGTGCCAGCAGTTTCCTAAGACAAACCGGCGCTGAAGCTTTCTTT. This translates into CASSFLRQTGAEAFF.

This chain joins TRBV29-1 and TRBJ2-1; 7 bases match TRBD1. V lost 6 bases and J lost 2; bases outside the gene matches: 7. Germline values: CDR1 SQVTM, CDR2 ANQGSEA. CDR3 length: 14 amino acids. CDR3 sequence reads: CSVAYRGTYNEQFF. The CDR3, as DNA: TGCAGCGTAGCATACAGGGGAACCTACAATGAGCAGTTCTTC.

This clone was seen once. The chain carries TRBV10-1 and TRBJ2-1; D is perhaps TRBD1 (6 bases). This CDR3 has 18 residues. Germline assignment: CDR1 WNHNN and CDR2 SYGVQD (reference sequence). V was shortened by 10 bases and J by 0 bases, with 25 bases between the two germline ends. CDR3 in DNA: TGCGCCACCCATCAAGGATCAGGGGTCAAGAGCTCCTACAATGAGCAGTTCTTC. This codes for CATHQGSGVKSSYNEQFF.

The rearrangement joins TRBV19 to TRBJ1-5; maybe TRBD1 (6 bases). V was shortened by 3 bases and J by 6 bases, with 12 bases between the two germline ends. There are 14 residues in the CDR3. CDR1 is LNHDA and CDR2 is SQIVND in the germline V gene (reference sequence). CDR3 in amino acids: CASSIQGNPQPQHF. The CDR3 DNA sequence: TGTGCCAGTAGTATCCAGGGGAATCCTCAGCCCCAGCATTTT.